The following is a T cell receptor beta chain sequence with its context. Its antigen is not known. Libraries of TRB cDNA were made by 5' RACE and carried UMIs. Using the 5' RACE reads, TCRdb records one entry per CDR3 protein without DNA. This table lists under 75,000 distinct CDR3 sequences. The sample originates from a study of CXCR3-negative and CXCR3-positive naive CD8 T cells. Sorting was done in triplicate for each CD8+ T cell subset (about 330,000 cells each). Study findings and constraints: Comparison of naive CXCR3-negative and CXCR3-positive cells revealed similar TRBV-TRBJ usage, while memory cells differed. Hydrophobicity of TRB CDR3s was greater in CXCR3-positive naive cells than in CXCR3-negative naive cells.

The clonotype was recovered from a human donor in good health. Some clones in this sample may be carry-over from other donors' samples. Sequenced material: naive CXCR3+ CD8+ T cells from blood. Subset noted: CD45RO-CCR7+CD27+CD95- naive CD8+ T cells expressing CXCR3 (TNR3+).

The CDR3 sequence is CASSLAGGPYNEQFF. The rearrangement joins TRBV2 to TRBJ2-1; TCRdb's D call, TRBD1, is unchecked because there is no DNA. The CDR3 length is 15 residues. The germline V gene encodes CDR1 SNHLY and CDR2 FYNNEI.